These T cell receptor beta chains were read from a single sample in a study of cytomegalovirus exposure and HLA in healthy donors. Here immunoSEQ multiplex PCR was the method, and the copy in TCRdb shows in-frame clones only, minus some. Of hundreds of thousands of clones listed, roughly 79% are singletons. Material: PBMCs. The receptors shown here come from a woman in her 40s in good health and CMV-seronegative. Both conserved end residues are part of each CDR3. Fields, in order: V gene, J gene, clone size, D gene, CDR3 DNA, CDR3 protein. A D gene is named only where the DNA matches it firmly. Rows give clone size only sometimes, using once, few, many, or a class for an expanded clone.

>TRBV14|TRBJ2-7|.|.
TGTGCCAGCAGCCACAGGGAATCCTACGAGCAGTACTTC
CASSHRESYEQYF
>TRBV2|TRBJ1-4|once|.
TGTGCCAGCAGTGAAAGTCGGTCTAATGAAAAACTGTTTTTT
CASSESRSNEKLFF
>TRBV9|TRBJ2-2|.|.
TGTGCCAGCAGCGTTGCACGGGGGAACACCGGGGAGCTGTTTTTT
CASSVARGNTGELFF
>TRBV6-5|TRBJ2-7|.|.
TGTGCCAGCAGTTACTCGGGGGGACAGCCCTACGAGCAGTACTTC
CASSYSGGQPYEQYF
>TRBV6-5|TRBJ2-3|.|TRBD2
TGTGCCAGCAGAAAGCGGGGCGGTTATGATACGCAGTATTTT
CASRKRGGYDTQYF
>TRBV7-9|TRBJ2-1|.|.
TGTGCCAGCAGCTTAGATGGCGGGGGCGGCGATGAGCAGTTCTTC
CASSLDGGGGDEQFF
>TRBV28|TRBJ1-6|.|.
TGTGCCAGCATAGCCAGCTCCTATAATTCACCCCTCCACTTT
CASIASSYNSPLHF
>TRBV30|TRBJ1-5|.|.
TGTGCCTGGAGTGATGGACGGCGGGAGTTTAGCAATCAGCCCCAGCATTTT
CAWSDGRREFSNQPQHF
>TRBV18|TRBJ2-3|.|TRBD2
TGTGCCAGCTCAGTAACTAGCGGGGGCACAGATACGCAGTATTTT
CASSVTSGGTDTQYF
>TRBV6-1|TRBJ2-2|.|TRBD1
TGTGCCAGCAGTGACGGGACAGGGGGCTCTTATAGAATCCGGGAGCTGTTTTTT
CASSDGTGGSYRIRELFF
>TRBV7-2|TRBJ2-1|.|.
TGTGCCAGCAGCTTAGATGGGGCGAGCTCCTACAATGAGCAGTTCTTC
CASSLDGASSYNEQFF
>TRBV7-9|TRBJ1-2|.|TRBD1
TGTGCCAGCAGCTTAGCCCTCGGGACAGGTAACGAAGCTAACTATGGCTACACCTTC
CASSLALGTGNEANYGYTF
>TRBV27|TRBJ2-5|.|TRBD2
TGTGCCAGCAGAAGAACTCGCGGGGGGGCACAAGAGACCCAGTACTTC
CASRRTRGGAQETQYF
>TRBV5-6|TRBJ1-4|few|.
TGTGCCAGCAGCTTGACGGCAACTAATGAAAAACTGTTTTTT
CASSLTATNEKLFF
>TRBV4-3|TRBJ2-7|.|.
TGCGCCAGCAGCCAGGGCACAGGGCCCTACGAGCAGTACTTC
CASSQGTGPYEQYF
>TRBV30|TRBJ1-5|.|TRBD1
TGTGCCTGGAGTGCAGACAGGGGGCCCCCCGGGGGCAATCAGCCCCAGCATTTT
CAWSADRGPPGGNQPQHF
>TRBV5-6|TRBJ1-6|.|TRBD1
TGTGCCAGCAGCTCTATTGGCCGGACAGGGTGGGCCCTTCATTCACCCCTCCACTTT
CASSSIGRTGWALHSPLHF
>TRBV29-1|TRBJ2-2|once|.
TGCAGCGTTGCCCGGGACTCGTTGACCGGGGAGCTGTTTTTT
CSVARDSLTGELFF
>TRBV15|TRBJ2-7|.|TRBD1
TGTGCCACCAGCTTGGACAGGGGTAGCTCCTACGAGCAGTACTTC
CATSLDRGSSYEQYF
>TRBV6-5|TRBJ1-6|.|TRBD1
TGTGCCAGCAGACCCACAGGGGGCTATAATTCACCCCTCCACTTT
CASRPTGGYNSPLHF
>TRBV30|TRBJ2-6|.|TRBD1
TGTGCCTCCCCGGGACAGTTCCTATCTGGGGCCAACGTCCTGACTTTC
CASPGQFLSGANVLTF
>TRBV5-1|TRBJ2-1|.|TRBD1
TGCGCCAGCAGCTTGGGGCAGGGGGCCTTCAATGAGCAGTTCTTC
CASSLGQGAFNEQFF
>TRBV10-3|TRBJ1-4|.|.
TGTGCCATCAGTGAGTCCGGGGGTGGGCTGTTTTTT
CAISESGGGLFF
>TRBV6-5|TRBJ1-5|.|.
TGTGCCAGCAGTTACTCGAATCGGGGAGGCAATCAGCCCCAGCATTTT
CASSYSNRGGNQPQHF
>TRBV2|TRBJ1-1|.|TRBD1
TGTGCCAGCAGGACAGGGGGCTGGAACACTGAAGCTTTCTTT
CASRTGGWNTEAFF
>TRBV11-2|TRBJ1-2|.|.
TGTGCCAGCAGCTTAGGGGTCGCGGATGGCTACACCTTC
CASSLGVADGYTF
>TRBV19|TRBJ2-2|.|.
TGTGCCAGTAGTTACCTCAGGGGAAACACCGGGGAGCTGTTTTTT
CASSYLRGNTGELFF
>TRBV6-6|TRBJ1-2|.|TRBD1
TGTGCCAGCAGTCCGTGGACAGGGTCCCCCTATGGCTACACCTTC
CASSPWTGSPYGYTF
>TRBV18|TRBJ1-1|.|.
TGTGCCAGCTCACCAAATCCGAAGAGACAGACTGAAGCTTTCTTT
CASSPNPKRQTEAFF
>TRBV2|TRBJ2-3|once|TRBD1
TGTGCCAGCAGTAACCGGGACAGGGGAACAGATACGCAGTATTTT
CASSNRDRGTDTQYF
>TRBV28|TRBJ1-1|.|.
TGTGCCAGCAGTACGGGGTACACTGAAGCTTTCTTT
CASSTGYTEAFF
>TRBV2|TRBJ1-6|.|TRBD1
TGTGCCAGCAGCGACAGGGGGCAATCACCCCTCCACTTT
CASSDRGQSPLHF
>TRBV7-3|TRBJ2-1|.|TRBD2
TGTGCCAGCAGCTTACTCCGGACTAGCGGGGGGGCCGATGAGCAGTTCTTC
CASSLLRTSGGADEQFF
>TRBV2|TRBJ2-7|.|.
TGTGCCAGCAGTGAAGCTCAGGGAACAGCCTACGAGCAGTACTTC
CASSEAQGTAYEQYF
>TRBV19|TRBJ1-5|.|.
TGTGCCAGCGGGGTTCAAGGGCAGCCCCAGCATTTT
CASGVQGQPQHF
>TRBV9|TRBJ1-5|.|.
TGTGCCAGCAGCACCCGAACTAACCAGCCCCAGCATTTT
CASSTRTNQPQHF
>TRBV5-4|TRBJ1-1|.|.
TGTGCCAGCAGCCGCACAACGGGGAACACTGAAGCTTTCTTT
CASSRTTGNTEAFF
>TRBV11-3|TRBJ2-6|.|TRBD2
TGTGCCATCGCGAACGCGGGGGGGATCTCTGGGGCCAACGTCCTGACTTTC
CAIANAGGISGANVLTF
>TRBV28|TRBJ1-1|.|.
TGTGCCAGCAGTTCGCCTATTTCGGGACAACTGAACACTGAAGCTTTCTTT
CASSSPISGQLNTEAFF
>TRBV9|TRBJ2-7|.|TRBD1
TGTGCCAGCAGCGTAGGGCCAGGGGGCCCGGGGGAGCAGTACTTC
CASSVGPGGPGEQYF
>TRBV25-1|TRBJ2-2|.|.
TGTGCCAGCAGTTCCTTCTACACCGGGGAGCTGTTTTTT
CASSSFYTGELFF